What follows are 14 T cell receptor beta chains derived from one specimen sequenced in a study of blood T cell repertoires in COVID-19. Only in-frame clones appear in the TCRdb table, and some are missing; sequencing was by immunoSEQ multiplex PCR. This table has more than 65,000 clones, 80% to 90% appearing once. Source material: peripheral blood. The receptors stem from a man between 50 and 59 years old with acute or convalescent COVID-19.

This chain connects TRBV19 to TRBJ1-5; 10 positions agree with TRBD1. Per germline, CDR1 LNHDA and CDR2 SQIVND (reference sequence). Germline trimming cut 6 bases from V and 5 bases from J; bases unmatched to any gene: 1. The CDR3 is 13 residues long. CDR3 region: CASSGTGDQPQHF. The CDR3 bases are TGTGCCAGTAGCGGGACAGGGGATCAGCCCCAGCATTTT. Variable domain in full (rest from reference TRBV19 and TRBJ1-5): DGGITQSPKYLFRKEGQNVTLSCEQNLNHDAMYWYRQDPGQGLRLIYYSQIVNDFQKGDIAEGYSVSREKKESFPLTVTSAQKNPTAFYLCASSGTGDQPQHFGDGTRLSIL.

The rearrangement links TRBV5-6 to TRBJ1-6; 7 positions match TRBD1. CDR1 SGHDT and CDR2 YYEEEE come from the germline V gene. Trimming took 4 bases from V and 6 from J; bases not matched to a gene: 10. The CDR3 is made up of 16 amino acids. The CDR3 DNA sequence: TGTGCCAGCAGCCTCGGGGCGGGACAGTTTAATTCACCCCTCCACTTT. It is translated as CASSLGAGQFNSPLHF.

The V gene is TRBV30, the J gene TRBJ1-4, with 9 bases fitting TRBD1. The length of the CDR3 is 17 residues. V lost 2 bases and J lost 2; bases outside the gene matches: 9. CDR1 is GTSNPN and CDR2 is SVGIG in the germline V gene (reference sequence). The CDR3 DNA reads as TGTGCCTGGAGTACCGGACAGGGGACACCCACTAATGAAAAACTGTTTTTT. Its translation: CAWSTGQGTPTNEKLFF.

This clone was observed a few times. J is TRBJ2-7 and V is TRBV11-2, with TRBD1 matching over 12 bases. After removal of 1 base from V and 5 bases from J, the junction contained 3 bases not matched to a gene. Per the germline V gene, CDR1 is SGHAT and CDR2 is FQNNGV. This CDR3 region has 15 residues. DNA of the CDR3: TGTGCCAGCAGCTTAGCTGGGACAGGGGGCAACGAGCAGTACTTC. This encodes CASSLAGTGGNEQYF.

Written as DNA, the CDR3 is TGTGCCAGCAGCGCTACAGGGCGTGAAGCTTTCTTT. This sequence encodes CASSATGREAFF. The chain couples TRBV7-2 to TRBJ1-1; perhaps TRBD1 as D (6 bases). The V end lost 5 bases, the J end lost 7 bases, and 11 bases lay between the germline ends. This CDR3 is built from 12 residues. Germline V lookup: CDR1 SGHTA, CDR2 FQGNSA.

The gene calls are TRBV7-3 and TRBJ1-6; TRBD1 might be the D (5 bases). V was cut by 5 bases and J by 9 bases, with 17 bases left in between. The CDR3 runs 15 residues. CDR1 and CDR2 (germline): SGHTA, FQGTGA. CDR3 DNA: TGTGCCAGCAGCCAAAGGGGAGGGGACGGTTCACCCCTCCACTTT. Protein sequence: CASSQRGGDGSPLHF.

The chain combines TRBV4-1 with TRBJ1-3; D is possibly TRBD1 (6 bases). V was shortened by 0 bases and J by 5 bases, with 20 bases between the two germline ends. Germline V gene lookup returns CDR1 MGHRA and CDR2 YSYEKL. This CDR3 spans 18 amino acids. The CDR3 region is CASSQEQGVTWGRNTIYF. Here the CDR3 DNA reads TGCGCCAGCAGCCAAGAACAGGGTGTTACCTGGGGAAGAAACACCATATATTTT.

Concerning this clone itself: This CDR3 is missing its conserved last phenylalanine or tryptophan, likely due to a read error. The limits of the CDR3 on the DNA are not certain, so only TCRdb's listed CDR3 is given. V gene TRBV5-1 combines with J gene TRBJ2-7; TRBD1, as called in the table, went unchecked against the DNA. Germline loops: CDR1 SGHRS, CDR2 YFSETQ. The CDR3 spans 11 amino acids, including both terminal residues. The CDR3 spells CASSFQGRKNL.

The CDR3 sequence is CASSVTSGGNEQFF. The DNA for the CDR3 is TGTGCCAGCAGCGTAACTAGCGGGGGTAATGAGCAGTTCTTC. The J gene is TRBJ2-1, the V gene TRBV9, with TRBD2 matching over 11 bases. V lost 1 base to trimming and J lost 7 bases; unmatched junction nucleotides: 1. Germline CDR1 is SGDLS and CDR2 is YYNGEE. The CDR3 totals 14 residues.

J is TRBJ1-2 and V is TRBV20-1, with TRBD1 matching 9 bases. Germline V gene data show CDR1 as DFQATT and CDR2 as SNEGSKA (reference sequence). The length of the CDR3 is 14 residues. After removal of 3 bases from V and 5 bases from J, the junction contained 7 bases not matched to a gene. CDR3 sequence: CSASMRQGEYGYTF. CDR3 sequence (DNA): TGCAGTGCTAGTATGAGACAGGGGGAATATGGCTACACCTTC.

Here the CDR3 DNA reads TGTGCCAGCAGTGGAGGAAGGGAAAAACTGTTTTTT. It encodes CASSGGREKLFF. V usage is TRBV2 and J usage is TRBJ1-4; D call uncertain. Looked up from germline, CDR1 is SNHLY and CDR2 is FYNNEI. This CDR3 contains 12 residues. The V gene lost 4 bases and the J gene lost 8 bases, with 8 bases spanning the gap.

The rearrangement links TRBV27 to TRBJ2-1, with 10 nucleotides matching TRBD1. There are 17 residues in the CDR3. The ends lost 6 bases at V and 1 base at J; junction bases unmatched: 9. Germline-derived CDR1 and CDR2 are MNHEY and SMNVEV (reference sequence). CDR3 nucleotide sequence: TGTGCCAGCAGGAGACAGGGGGCGCTTGGTTCCTACAATGAGCAGTTCTTC. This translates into CASRRQGALGSYNEQFF.

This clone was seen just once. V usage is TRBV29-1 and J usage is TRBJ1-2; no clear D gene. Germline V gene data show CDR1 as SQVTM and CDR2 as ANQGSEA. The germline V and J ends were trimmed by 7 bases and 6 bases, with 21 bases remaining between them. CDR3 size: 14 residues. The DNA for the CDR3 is TGCAGCGCCGAGGGAGGACGAGGAGACAATGGCTACACCTTC. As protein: CSAEGGRGDNGYTF.

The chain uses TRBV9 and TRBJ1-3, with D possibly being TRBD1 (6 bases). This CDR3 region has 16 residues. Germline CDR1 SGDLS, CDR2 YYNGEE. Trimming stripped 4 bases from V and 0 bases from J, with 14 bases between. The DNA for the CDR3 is TGTGCCAGCAGCCAACAGCGGGGGCCCTCTGGAAACACCATATATTTT. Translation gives CASSQQRGPSGNTIYF.